Listed below are T cell receptor beta chains from one sample, sequenced in a study of blood T cell repertoires in COVID-19. Repertoires were generated with immunoSEQ multiplex PCR, while TCRdb's copy carries only in-frame clones and drops some. The sample holds around 130,000 clones, approximately 83% seen once. Source material: peripheral blood. Receptors were obtained from a woman aged 45-60 years who had recovered from COVID-19. The CDR3 runs from the conserved cysteine through the conserved F or W. A D gene is named only where the DNA matches it firmly. Some rows mark clone size as missing; the rest say once, few, many or name a class of expanded clone.

v_gene	abundance	d_gene	j_gene	CDR3aa	CDR3nt
TRBV7-2	-	-	TRBJ2-2	CASRPLLTNTGELFF	TGTGCCAGCAGACCACTATTAACGAACACCGGGGAGCTGTTTTTT
TRBV27	-	TRBD1	TRBJ1-5	CASSPGQGAFGQPQHF	TGTGCCAGCAGTCCAGGACAGGGGGCGTTCGGGCAGCCCCAGCATTTT
TRBV7-2	once	TRBD2	TRBJ2-3	CASSLRAGADTQYF	TGTGCCAGCAGCTTACGGGCGGGGGCAGATACGCAGTATTTT
TRBV5-4	-	TRBD1	TRBJ2-6	CASSLGQGRYVLTF	TGTGCCAGCAGCCTAGGACAGGGCCGGTACGTCCTGACTTTC
TRBV5-4	-	-	TRBJ1-2	CASSLGGQRARYGYTF	TGTGCCAGCAGCTTGGGAGGACAGAGGGCTCGCTATGGCTACACCTTC
TRBV12-3/TRBV12-4	few	-	TRBJ2-7	CASSPRDFSEQYF	TGTGCCAGCAGTCCCCGGGACTTCTCCGAGCAGTACTTC
TRBV11-1	-	-	TRBJ1-1	CASSLTGINTEAFF	TGTGCCAGCAGCTTAACAGGGATAAACACTGAAGCTTTCTTT
TRBV2	-	TRBD2	TRBJ2-1	CASSPGTSGIGEQFF	TGTGCCAGCAGTCCCGGGACTAGCGGGATTGGTGAGCAGTTCTTC
TRBV15	-	-	TRBJ2-1	CATSRDLEGEQFF	TGTGCCACCAGCAGAGATCTAGAGGGTGAGCAGTTCTTC
TRBV5-8	-	TRBD1	TRBJ2-3	CASRTNRGDTQYF	TGTGCCAGCAGAACCAACAGGGGAGATACGCAGTATTTT
TRBV5-4	-	TRBD1	TRBJ2-7	CASSSGGGGYEQYF	TGTGCCAGCAGCTCAGGGGGTGGAGGATACGAGCAGTACTTC
TRBV11-1	-	TRBD2	TRBJ2-5	CASSPPSGLEEETQYF	TGTGCCAGCAGCCCACCCTCGGGACTAGAAGAAGAGACCCAGTACTTC
TRBV29-1	-	TRBD1	TRBJ2-3	CSVEAGQGLLDTQYF	TGCAGCGTGGAAGCGGGACAGGGTCTTTTAGATACGCAGTATTTT
TRBV5-5	once	TRBD1	TRBJ1-5	CASSPGTGGEKGVPQHF	TGTGCCAGCAGCCCCGGGACAGGGGGCGAAAAGGGTGTGCCCCAGCATTTT
TRBV18	-	TRBD1	TRBJ1-5	CASSRDRIGPQHF	TGTGCCAGCTCACGGGACAGGATCGGACCCCAGCATTTT
TRBV27	-	TRBD2	TRBJ2-7	CASSFGPSGTSGRHYEQYF	TGTGCCAGCAGTTTTGGGCCTTCCGGGACTAGCGGACGCCACTACGAGCAGTACTTC
TRBV23-1	once	-	TRBJ1-1	CASSQKERRSGTEAFF	TGCGCCAGCAGTCAAAAAGAAAGGCGCTCAGGCACTGAAGCTTTCTTT
TRBV4-2	-	-	TRBJ2-2	CASSLGHPTGELFF	TGTGCCAGCAGCCTCGGACATCCTACCGGGGAGCTGTTTTTT
TRBV18	-	-	TRBJ2-3	CASSPSGDTDTQYF	TGTGCCAGCTCACCCTCGGGGGACACAGATACGCAGTATTTT
TRBV3-1/TRBV3-2	-	-	TRBJ2-3	CASSRAGTTDTQYF	TGTGCCAGCAGCCGGGCGGGAACCACAGATACGCAGTATTTT
TRBV10-3	-	-	TRBJ2-2	CAISETANTGELFF	TGTGCCATCAGTGAGACTGCGAACACCGGGGAGCTGTTTTTT
TRBV20-1	-	-	TRBJ2-1	CSASRYNEQFF	TGCAGTGCTAGCAGGTACAATGAGCAGTTCTTC
TRBV15	-	-	TRBJ1-4	CATSRDTMDEKLFF	TGTGCCACCAGCAGAGATACAATGGATGAAAAACTGTTTTTT
TRBV7-2	-	-	TRBJ1-2	CASSLAGGVIYGYTF	TGTGCCAGCAGCTTAGCCGGGGGGGTGATCTATGGCTACACCTTC
TRBV29-1	-	-	TRBJ2-3	CSVKRIDYSTDTQYF	TGCAGCGTTAAGAGGATCGATTATAGCACAGATACGCAGTATTTT
TRBV5-6	-	-	TRBJ2-5	CARNKGVQETQYF	TGTGCCAGAAACAAGGGGGTACAAGAGACCCAGTACTTC
TRBV18	-	TRBD1	TRBJ1-6	CASSPGQGEGSPLHF	TGTGCCAGCTCACCCGGACAGGGTGAGGGATCACCCCTCCACTTT
TRBV5-1	-	-	TRBJ1-5	CASSLTGYNQPQHF	TGCGCCAGCAGCTTGACAGGATACAATCAGCCCCAGCATTTT
TRBV19	-	-	TRBJ1-2	CASTHPGRANYGYTF	TGTGCCAGTACCCACCCCGGCCGGGCTAACTATGGCTACACCTTC
TRBV6-5	once	-	TRBJ1-2	CASSYSLQNYGYTF	TGTGCCAGCAGTTACTCGTTACAGAATTATGGCTACACCTTC
TRBV5-1	-	TRBD1	TRBJ2-2	CASSPPKGTGAEELFF	TGCGCCAGCAGCCCGCCGAAAGGGACAGGGGCAGAGGAGCTGTTTTTT
TRBV5-1	-	-	TRBJ2-7	CASSLGVGARSEQYF	TGCGCCAGCAGCTTGGGGGTAGGGGCCAGAAGCGAGCAGTACTTC
TRBV3-1/TRBV3-2	-	-	TRBJ2-5	CASSQGLYQETQYF	TGTGCCAGCAGCCAAGGGCTGTACCAAGAGACCCAGTACTTC
TRBV14	-	TRBD1	TRBJ2-3	CASSFEPGGLTDTQYF	TGTGCCAGCAGCTTCGAGCCAGGGGGTCTCACAGATACGCAGTATTTT
TRBV7-9	-	TRBD1	TRBJ2-3	CASSPRTGGRGDTQYF	TGTGCCAGCAGCCCCCGGACAGGGGGCAGGGGAGATACGCAGTATTTT
TRBV5-6	-	-	TRBJ1-1	CASSLRLRLMNTEAFF	TGTGCCAGCAGCTTGAGACTTAGGTTAATGAACACTGAAGCTTTCTTT
TRBV28	-	-	TRBJ2-2	CASRPEGVNTGELFF	TGTGCCAGCAGACCCGAGGGGGTAAACACCGGGGAGCTGTTTTTT
TRBV7-9	-	TRBD1	TRBJ1-1	CASSLWDRGSSEAFF	TGTGCCAGCAGCCTATGGGACAGGGGGTCATCTGAAGCTTTCTTT
TRBV2	-	TRBD2	TRBJ2-1	CANSGTTENEQFF	TGTGCCAACTCCGGGACTACGGAAAATGAGCAGTTCTTC
TRBV5-8	once	TRBD1	TRBJ1-1	CASNPRDRDTEAFF	TGTGCCAGCAACCCGAGGGACAGGGACACTGAAGCTTTCTTT
TRBV7-2	-	-	TRBJ2-3	CASSLALATRTYF	TGTGCCAGCAGCTTGGCCCTCGCCACTAGAACGTATTTT
TRBV5-1	-	-	TRBJ2-7	CASSPLGEGSYEQYF	TGCGCCAGCAGCCCTCTCGGGGAAGGGTCCTACGAGCAGTACTTC
TRBV19	-	-	TRBJ1-2	CASSIRRVNYGYTF	TGTGCCAGTAGTATCCGGCGGGTTAACTATGGCTACACCTTC
TRBV7-2	-	TRBD1	TRBJ1-6	CASSHGDRGSYNSPLHF	TGTGCCAGCAGCCACGGGGACAGGGGTTCCTATAATTCACCCCTCCACTTT
TRBV3-1/TRBV3-2	-	-	TRBJ2-1	CASSQEYSEQFF	TGTGCCAGCAGCCAAGAATACAGTGAGCAGTTCTTC
TRBV15	-	-	TRBJ2-3	CATSSRTRLTDTQYF	TGTGCCACCAGCTCCCGGACTCGTTTAACCGATACGCAGTATTTT
TRBV11-3	-	-	TRBJ2-5	CASSFPTGPETQYF	TGTGCCAGCAGCTTCCCCACAGGGCCAGAGACCCAGTACTTC
TRBV5-4	-	TRBD2	TRBJ2-3	CASSLKAGAPDTQYF	TGTGCCAGCAGCTTAAAGGCGGGAGCCCCAGATACGCAGTATTTT
TRBV2	-	-	TRBJ1-3	CASSRDSRSGNTIYF	TGTGCCAGCAGTCGAGACAGCCGCTCTGGAAACACCATATATTTT
TRBV6-1	few	-	TRBJ1-6	CASSEARGNSPLHF	TGTGCCAGCAGTGAAGCTCGGGGGAATTCACCCCTCCACTTT
TRBV20-1	-	-	TRBJ1-4	CSASSALDSLGKLFF	TGCAGTGCTAGTAGCGCTTTGGACAGTTTAGGAAAACTGTTTTTT
TRBV25-1	-	TRBD1	TRBJ2-5	CASSEFLGTGRETQYF	TGTGCCAGCAGTGAATTTCTAGGGACAGGGAGAGAGACCCAGTACTTC
TRBV24-1	-	TRBD2	TRBJ2-2	CATSETGGADTGELFF	TGTGCCACCAGTGAAACCGGGGGGGCGGACACCGGGGAGCTGTTTTTT